The T cell receptor beta chain under discussion was sequenced for a study of cytomegalovirus exposure and HLA in healthy donors. Sequenced by immunoSEQ multiplex PCR; TCRdb stores in-frame clones only, minus some. The sample lists approximately 200,000 clones, around 80% occurring once. CDR3 length: 15 residues. Losses at the gene ends were 6 bases for V and 5 bases for J; bases not matched to a gene: 10. Germline CDR1 and CDR2: MNHEY and SVGAGI. The rearrangement links TRBV6-5 to TRBJ1-1; 9 nucleotides line up with TRBD1. The material sequenced was PBMCs. The source is a woman aged 30 to 39 in good health and CMV-seronegative. CDR3 loop: CASRATGGGPTEAFF. The CDR3 bases are TGTGCCAGCAGGGCAACAGGGGGCGGGCCGACTGAAGCTTTCTTT.